Presented here are 27 T cell receptor beta chains from one specimen sequenced in a study of beta chain features in type 1 diabetes. Expressed TCRB transcripts were sequenced because the entire RNA isolate underwent reverse transcription. TCRdb's copy holds only in-frame clones and misses some; the assay was immunoSEQ multiplex PCR. Of some 410,000 clones listed, about an eighth were seen once; the top ten hold less than 0.06%. The source material was naive CD4+ T cells from blood. All receptors come from a woman between 18 and 29 years old in good health.

This clone was counted ten times or more. V usage is TRBV14 and J usage is TRBJ2-1; the D gene is possibly TRBD2 (5 bases). Germline CDR1 is SGHDN and CDR2 is FVKESK. The CDR3 spans 15 residues. The V end lost 2 bases, the J end lost 4 bases, and 12 bases lay between the germline ends. The CDR3 sequence is CASSQYRGGYNEQFF. The CDR3 DNA follows: TGTGCCAGCAGCCAATATCGGGGTGGTTACAATGAGCAGTTCTTC.

V and J are TRBV5-1 and TRBJ1-1, with TRBD1 as a possible D gene (6 bases). Between the trimmed V and J ends, which lost 0 bases and 1 base, there was a span of 13 bases. The CDR3 spans 16 residues. In germline, CDR1 is SGHRS, CDR2 YFSETQ. The CDR3 protein is CASSLAPPTGNTEAFF. CDR3 nucleotide sequence: TGCGCCAGCAGCTTGGCTCCACCGACAGGGAACACTGAAGCTTTCTTT.

This chain connects TRBV28 to TRBJ2-5; D might be TRBD1 (6 bases). Germline V lookup: CDR1 MDHEN, CDR2 SYDVKM. Trimming took off 3 bases at V and 5 bases at J, with 16 bases between the two ends. This CDR3 comprises 15 residues. The CDR3 nucleotides are TGTGCCAGCAGTTTGTCGTCACAGGGTGGCGAGACCCAGTACTTC. Translation: CASSLSSQGGETQYF.

This clone was recorded a few times. The V call is TRBV30, the J call TRBJ1-2, with TRBD1 matching 10 bases. From germline, CDR1 is GTSNPN and CDR2 SVGIG (reference sequence). CDR3 length equals 13 residues. Losses at the gene ends were 5 bases for V and 8 bases for J; bases not matched to a gene: 8. As DNA, the CDR3 is TGTGCCTGGGGAAGGACAGGGGGTATAGGCTACACCTTC. It codes for CAWGRTGGIGYTF.

This clone was counted a few times. This sequence joins TRBV19 and TRBJ1-1; the D is unclear. Germline V gives CDR1 LNHDA, CDR2 SQIVND (reference sequence). This CDR3 contains 14 residues. The V end lost 1 base, the J end lost 7 bases, and 13 bases lay between the germline ends. CDR3 residues: CASSIAPRHFEAFF. The CDR3, as DNA: TGTGCCAGTAGTATAGCCCCACGACATTTTGAAGCTTTCTTT.

In its sample, this clone was seen a few times. This chain uses TRBV6-5 with TRBJ2-2; 8 bases line up with TRBD1. J gave up 5 bases and V 6 bases, and 8 bases lay outside the gene matches. The CDR3 covers 15 residues. CDR1 MNHEY and CDR2 SVGAGI come from the germline V gene. DNA for the CDR3: TGTGCCAGCAGCGGACGACAGGGGATGACCGGGGAGCTGTTTTTT. Translated, it gives CASSGRQGMTGELFF.

This clone turned up a few times. The J gene is TRBJ2-7, the V gene TRBV15; D possibly corresponds to TRBD1 (5 bases). CDR1 LNHNV and CDR2 YYDKDF come from the germline V gene (reference sequence). CDR3 length: 14 residues. V was cut by 3 bases and J by 0 bases, with 9 bases left in between. CDR3 in DNA: TGTGCCACCAGCAGGACAGCAAGCTCCTACGAGCAGTACGTC. Translating it yields CATSRTASSYEQYV.

This clone was observed a handful of times. This chain joins TRBV29-1 and TRBJ2-3; D remains ambiguous. The CDR3 loop spans 11 amino acids. CDR1 and CDR2 (germline): SQVTM, ANQGSEA. Deletions cut 5 bases from V and 2 bases from J, with 5 bases between. In DNA form, the CDR3 reads TGCAGCGTTCAGCTCACAGATACGCAGTATTTT. Amino acid sequence: CSVQLTDTQYF.

The J gene is TRBJ2-3, the V gene TRBV7-2; no firm D call. Trimming stripped 3 bases from V and 3 bases from J, with 10 bases between. Germline V gives CDR1 SGHTA, CDR2 FQGNSA. The length of the CDR3 is 14 residues. This CDR3 reads CASSFFRVTDTQYF. As DNA, the CDR3 is TGTGCCAGCAGCTTCTTCCGGGTAACAGATACGCAGTATTTT.

The genes are TRBV2 and TRBJ2-3; the D gene could be TRBD1 or TRBD2 (5 bases each). The germline CDR1 and CDR2 sequences are SNHLY and FYNNEI. V was trimmed by 6 bases and J by 2 bases, leaving 15 bases between them. The CDR3 has 15 residues. Here the CDR3 reads CASRPTGTNTDTQYF. As DNA, the CDR3 is TGTGCCAGCAGGCCTACCGGGACCAACACAGATACGCAGTATTTT.

The chain has TRBV4-1 and TRBJ2-2, with 8 bases aligning to TRBD1. After removal of 6 bases from V and 5 bases from J, the junction contained 8 bases not matched to a gene. CDR3 length: 15 residues. Germline V lookup: CDR1 MGHRA, CDR2 YSYEKL. For the CDR3, the DNA is TGCGCCAGCAGACATGGACAGGGATGGACCGGGGAGCTGTTTTTT. The encoded protein is CASRHGQGWTGELFF.

This clone was seen only a few times. For the CDR3, the DNA is TGTGCCAGCCTCGTACGGGGGGCGGGAGATACGCAGTATTTT. It yields the protein CASLVRGAGDTQYF. The rearrangement links TRBV28 to TRBJ2-3, with a weak D call TRBD2 (7 bases). Per germline, CDR1 MDHEN and CDR2 SYDVKM. The CDR3 has 14 residues. V lost 8 bases, J lost 5 bases, and 17 bases lay in between.

The chain is built from TRBV28 and TRBJ2-3, with TRBD1 matching 7 bases. V lost 10 bases, J lost 2 bases, and 3 bases stayed unmatched. The CDR3 is 12 amino acids. The germline CDR1 and CDR2 sequences are MDHEN and SYDVKM. CDR3 DNA: TGTGCCATCGGACAGGTCACAGATACGCAGTATTTT. Encoded protein: CAIGQVTDTQYF.

This clone showed up just a few times. The chain recombines TRBV15 with TRBJ1-4; D remains ambiguous. The germline CDR1 and CDR2 sequences are LNHNV and YYDKDF (reference sequence). The V and J ends lost 1 base and 0 bases respectively, with 9 bases between them. The CDR3 has 16 amino acids. For the CDR3, the DNA is TGTGCCACCAGCAGAGTTTTAGGGACAACTAATGAAAAACTGTTTTTT. This sequence encodes CATSRVLGTTNEKLFF. The full variable domain, with the rest looked up from reference TRBV15 and TRBJ1-4, is DAMVIQNPRYQVTQFGKPVTLSCSQTLNHNVMYWYQQKSSQAPKLLFHYYDKDFNNEADTPDNFQSRRPNTSFCFLDIRSPGLGDTAMYLCATSRVLGTTNEKLFFGSGTQLSVL.

This chain links TRBV2 with TRBJ1-6; 7 bases are shared with TRBD1. With 3 bases clipped from V and 11 bases from J, the junction kept 1 base outside the gene matches. CDR1 is SNHLY, CDR2 FYNNEI, per germline. The CDR3 runs to 12 residues. The DNA for the CDR3 is TGTGCCAGCAGTGAGGGACAGCCACCCCTCCACTTT. It yields the protein CASSEGQPPLHF.

This clone was recorded a few times. This chain's CDR3 is CASSQGQSSYNEQFF. As DNA, the CDR3 is TGCGCCAGCAGCCAAGGACAGAGCTCCTACAATGAGCAGTTCTTC. This chain uses TRBV4-3 with TRBJ2-1, with D possibly TRBD1 on 5 matching bases. Germline V gene data show CDR1 as LGHNA and CDR2 as YSLEER. The CDR3 contains 15 residues. Trimming removed 1 base at V and 0 bases at J, with 7 bases between.

In its sample, this clone was seen many times. V gene TRBV19 combines with J gene TRBJ2-1; D gene unclear. The V end was cut by 3 bases, the J end by 8 bases, with 5 bases between. The CDR3 runs to 11 residues. From germline, CDR1 is LNHDA and CDR2 SQIVND (reference sequence). CDR3 coding DNA: TGTGCCAGTAGTATGGTGGATGAGCAGTTCTTC. The encoded protein is CASSMVDEQFF. Full variable domain (outside the CDR3, taken from reference TRBV19 and TRBJ2-1): DGGITQSPKYLFRKEGQNVTLSCEQNLNHDAMYWYRQDPGQGLRLIYYSQIVNDFQKGDIAEGYSVSREKKESFPLTVTSAQKNPTAFYLCASSMVDEQFFGPGTRLTVL.

The chain's CDR3 is CAWSKGASAGANVLTF. The CDR3 DNA reads as TGTGCCTGGAGTAAGGGGGCGAGTGCTGGGGCCAACGTCCTGACTTTC. The gene calls are TRBV30 and TRBJ2-6; the match to TRBD1 covers 7 bases. Germline-derived CDR1 and CDR2 are GTSNPN and SVGIG (reference sequence). The CDR3 covers 16 residues. With V trimmed by 2 bases and J by 2 bases, 6 bases remained unmatched.

This clone was seen only a few times. The CDR3 DNA is TGCGCCAGCAGCCCCGGGACAGTTGCAGATACGCAGTATTTT. Translation: CASSPGTVADTQYF. This rearrangement joins TRBV4-1 to TRBJ2-3; 7 positions agree with TRBD1. The J segment lost 4 bases and the V segment lost 4 bases, leaving 5 bases of the junction unmatched. The CDR3 runs 14 residues. Germline values: CDR1 MGHRA, CDR2 YSYEKL.

A few counts support this clone. The chain recombines TRBV5-6 with TRBJ2-5; 7 bases agree with TRBD1. The trim removed 3 bases at V and 3 bases at J, leaving 2 bases unmatched. The CDR3 loop spans 13 amino acids. The germline gives CDR1 SGHDT, CDR2 YYEEEE. The CDR3 reads CASSWDSKETQYF. Here the CDR3 DNA reads TGTGCCAGCAGCTGGGACAGTAAAGAGACCCAGTACTTC. The whole variable domain, remainder taken from reference TRBV5-6 and TRBJ2-5, is DAGVTQSPTHLIKTRGQQVTLRCSPKSGHDTVSWYQQALGQGPQFIFQYYEEEERQRGNFPDRFSGHQFPNYSSELNVNALLLGDSALYLCASSWDSKETQYFGPGTRLLVL.

This clone was counted only a few times. This same CDR3 is encoded by further DNA sequences in the sample. The chain links TRBV20-1 to TRBJ2-5, with D unclear. Trimming took 4 bases from V and 5 from J, leaving 8 bases between them. Germline V gene data show CDR1 as DFQATT and CDR2 as SNEGSKA (reference sequence). There are 11 residues in the CDR3. CDR3 coding DNA: TGCAGTGCTAAGGTTGGGGAGACCCAGTACTTC. Its translation: CSAKVGETQYF.

The rearrangement joins TRBV4-3 to TRBJ1-1; D is perhaps TRBD1 (5 bases). The CDR3 contains 15 residues. Germline V gene lookup returns CDR1 LGHNA and CDR2 YSLEER. V lost 0 bases, J lost 8 bases, and 16 bases lay in between. CDR3 region: CASSQEGTAGSEAFF. The CDR3, as DNA: TGCGCCAGCAGCCAAGAAGGGACCGCCGGTTCGGAAGCTTTCTTT.

The genes are TRBV7-9 and TRBJ2-3; D might be TRBD1 (6 bases). The CDR3 covers 14 residues. CDR1 and CDR2 (germline): SEHNR, FQNEAQ (reference sequence). Trimming removed 6 bases from V and 4 bases from J, with 14 bases in between. The CDR3 coding sequence is TGTGCCAGCAGACCTAAGGACAGCGCAGATACGCAGTATTTT. Protein product: CASRPKDSADTQYF.

The rearrangement links TRBV7-9 to TRBJ1-1; D remains unclear. Trimming left V 5 bases short and J 10 bases short, with 17 bases between. The germline V gene encodes CDR1 SEHNR and CDR2 FQNEAQ (reference sequence). CDR3 length: 13 residues. As DNA, the CDR3 is TGTGCCAGCAGCCCTCTCCTTTCGGAGGGAGCTTTCTTT. As protein: CASSPLLSEGAFF.

This chain links TRBV5-1 with TRBJ1-2; D gene uncertain. The germline V and J ends were trimmed by 4 bases and 5 bases, with 12 bases remaining between them. The CDR3 is 13 residues long. CDR1 SGHRS and CDR2 YFSETQ come from the germline V gene. Here the CDR3 DNA reads TGCGCCAGCAGCCTCGGGTCGGAGTATGGCTACACCTTC. This encodes CASSLGSEYGYTF.

This clone was seen a handful of times. The gene calls are TRBV7-2 and TRBJ2-7, with D possibly TRBD2 on 5 matching bases. The CDR3 consists of 16 residues. CDR1 is SGHTA, CDR2 FQGNSA, per germline. V was clipped by 4 bases and J by 2 bases, with 18 bases between them. The CDR3 here is CASSSRSGMITYEQYF. CDR3 in DNA: TGTGCCAGCAGCTCCCGGAGCGGTATGATAACCTACGAGCAGTACTTC.

This clone was seen more than once but under ten times. The chain joins TRBV4-3 to TRBJ1-2; D is unclear. This CDR3 is built from 14 residues. Germline CDR1 reads LGHNA; CDR2 reads YSLEER. V was shortened by 2 bases and J by 4 bases, with 11 bases between the two germline ends. The CDR3 sequence: CASSQIGDAYGYTF. CDR3 coding DNA: TGCGCCAGCAGCCAAATTGGAGACGCCTATGGCTACACCTTC.